The present TCR beta chain was sequenced within a study of Graves' ophthalmopathy and Graves' hyperthyroidism (dated by TCRdb to 2016 to 2019). In terms of the full investigation: Peripheral blood samples were taken at the time of initial diagnosis, before any treatment was given. T-cell repertoires of thyroid tissue and blood were compared in over 5 hyperthyroidism patients. In total, approximately 130 blood samples were TCR-sequenced: 40 to 45 ophthalmopathy, approximately 75 hyperthyroidism and roughly 17 hyperthyroidism-to-ophthalmopathy patients. An independent validation cohort comprised some 18 hyperthyroidism patients and over 15 patients who later progressed from hyperthyroidism to ophthalmopathy. Following sampling, methimazole starting at 30 mg daily was administered to hyperthyroidism patients, and high-dose intravenous methylprednisolone was administered to ophthalmopathy patients. A discovery set of 100 patients (43 ophthalmopathy, about 59 stable hyperthyroidism) was enrolled to explore V-J signatures distinguishing ophthalmopathy from hyperthyroidism. The study used signatures of the TCR beta repertoire to tell Graves' ophthalmopathy apart from Graves' hyperthyroidism and to predict which patients would progress to ophthalmopathy. General findings and caveats noted by the study authors: Most expanded thyroid clonotypes with frequency above 0.001 were also detected in blood, suggesting blood repertoires may reflect the thyroid immune response. The 13-signature model separated ophthalmopathy from stable hyperthyroidism with 87.88% sensitivity and roughly 84% specificity in cross-validation, and 80%/75% in the test set. In validation, the model predicted ophthalmopathy progression with less than 71% sensitivity and around 72% specificity; 12 predicted patients were CT-confirmed with GO in a median of approximately 6.5 months. Sample size was not predetermined statistically, and investigators were not blinded to group allocation.

For repertoire sequencing, TCR beta CDR3 regions were amplified from RNA transcripts. The first round was an RT-PCR using HTBI primers with the Qiagen OneStep RT-PCR kit, and this first round was followed by a second-round multiplex PCR, then size selection and purification. The libraries underwent paired-end sequencing with 100 bp reads on an Illumina HiSeq2000. The published analysis was carried out like this. SOAPnuke was used to process the reads, throwing out any read that had adapters, had uncalled bases, had a mean Phred below 15, or lacked an exact constant-primer or identifier match. COPE v1.2.5 was used to merge the high-quality paired reads. Clonotypes were defined as unique nucleotide sequences and were aligned to IMGT TRB V, D and J references using MiTCR v1.1. Only V-J combinations with frequency above 0.0001 were analysed, covering 98% to 99.2% of repertoires. For each V-J combination, a TCR clonal expansion and chaos score was defined as the ratio of F50 clonal expansion to chaos observed in the TCRdist matrix. Welch's t-statistics and random forest were used to reduce features to 13 V-J combinations, which were fed into a naive Bayes classifier. Thyroid-blood repertoire similarity was quantified with the Morisita-Horn index. TCRdb cleaned the public reads at Q25 with fastp, built clones with MiXCR and kept in-frame beta chains. Every entry covers one CDR3 protein and lists the most common genes and DNA from its rows. These V and J calls derive from TCRdb rather than the authors' analysis. The sample includes under 350,000 distinct CDR3 sequences, with 15% to 20% observed a single time. The biggest ten clones account for roughly an eighth of the sample.

The trim is 3 bases for V and 5 bases for J, with a gap of 10 bases between the germline ends. The CDR3 numbers 13 residues from cysteine through phenylalanine. This entry keeps only the CDR3 DNA: 39 bases, framed from base 1. On this clonotype: The antigen this receptor binds is unknown. No base quality information exists; no much larger clone differs at one position.

The ophthalmopathy patients had moderately to severely active disease, with a Clinical Activity Score of 3 or higher, a NOSPECS grade of 4 or higher, and a disease duration of less than 3 months. Patients were excluded if they had other autoimmune diseases, uncontrolled infections, pregnancy or lactation. Clinical symptoms, serum thyroxine, TRAb, thyroid ultrasound and orbital computed tomography formed the basis of the diagnosis. PBMCs were isolated from 10 ml of fresh peripheral blood by Ficoll-Paque density gradient centrifugation. Total RNA was extracted with Trizol reagent and quality-checked on an Agilent 2100 Bioanalyzer.

Rearrangement joined TRBV12-3 or TRBV12-4 to TRBJ1-1, with no D gene named confidently. Sequenced: peripheral blood. The receptor comes from an adult man with Graves' ophthalmopathy. The nucleotide sequence reads as follows: TGTGCCAGCAGTTTCGGACGGCAGACTGAAGCTTTCTTT. The resulting protein is CASSFGRQTEAFF.